This TCR beta chain was sequenced in a study of blood T cell repertoires in COVID-19. Overall study context: Specimens from acute and convalescent COVID-19 originated in the United States, Italy and Spain. The analysed material was cDNA or gDNA that came from T cells, B-cell-depleted T cells, or PBMCs.

In the original analysis: Amplification of reference gene primers was used by the study to estimate nucleated cell counts. Only in-frame clones appear in the TCRdb table, and some are missing; sequencing was by immunoSEQ multiplex PCR. V, J and clone size are those of that table, while D and trimming were read from the DNA. Among roughly 250,000 clones listed, approximately 86% were seen once. The length of the CDR3 is 16 residues. V lost 1 base and J lost 7; bases outside the gene matches: 7. CDR1 LGHNA and CDR2 YNFKEQ come from the germline V gene. The sequenced sample consisted of peripheral blood. V usage is TRBV4-2 and J usage is TRBJ1-5; 10 positions agree with TRBD1. The receptor comes from a man in his sixties who had recovered from COVID-19. CDR3 coding DNA: TGTGCCAGCAGCCAAGTGCCGGGACAGGGGTCACAGCCCCAGCATTTT. Translation: CASSQVPGQGSQPQHF.